This T cell receptor (beta chain) was captured in a study of cytomegalovirus exposure and HLA in healthy donors. Study overall: There were nearly 120 million unique TCR beta sequences, drawn from about 190 million T cells, in an earlier analysis. Study results and caveats: TCR beta sequences numbering roughly 18,000 were associated with HLA alleles at 0.05 false discovery rate in a later analysis. Most observed TCR sequences were rare, whereas some public TCRs were detected in many donors.

The junction had 6 bases not matched to a gene; V was cut back by 8 bases and J by 4 bases. This CDR3 contains 14 residues. From germline, CDR1 is MNHNS and CDR2 SASEGT. Comment on this clone: Its specificity is not known.

The study ran its PCR with 60 Vbeta and 13 Jbeta primers. Libraries were prepared by immunoSEQ multiplex PCR; TCRdb keeps only in-frame clonotypes and omits some of them. Of around 200,000 clones detected, 75% to 80% appear once; the ten largest clones hold about 2%. The J gene is TRBJ2-1, the V gene TRBV6-1; 9 bases agree with TRBD2. The sequence came from a male donor in good health and CMV-seronegative. Sequenced input: PBMCs. CDR3 DNA sequence: TGTGCCAGCGGCTTAGCGGGGGCATACAATGAGCAGTTCTTC. Its translation: CASGLAGAYNEQFF.